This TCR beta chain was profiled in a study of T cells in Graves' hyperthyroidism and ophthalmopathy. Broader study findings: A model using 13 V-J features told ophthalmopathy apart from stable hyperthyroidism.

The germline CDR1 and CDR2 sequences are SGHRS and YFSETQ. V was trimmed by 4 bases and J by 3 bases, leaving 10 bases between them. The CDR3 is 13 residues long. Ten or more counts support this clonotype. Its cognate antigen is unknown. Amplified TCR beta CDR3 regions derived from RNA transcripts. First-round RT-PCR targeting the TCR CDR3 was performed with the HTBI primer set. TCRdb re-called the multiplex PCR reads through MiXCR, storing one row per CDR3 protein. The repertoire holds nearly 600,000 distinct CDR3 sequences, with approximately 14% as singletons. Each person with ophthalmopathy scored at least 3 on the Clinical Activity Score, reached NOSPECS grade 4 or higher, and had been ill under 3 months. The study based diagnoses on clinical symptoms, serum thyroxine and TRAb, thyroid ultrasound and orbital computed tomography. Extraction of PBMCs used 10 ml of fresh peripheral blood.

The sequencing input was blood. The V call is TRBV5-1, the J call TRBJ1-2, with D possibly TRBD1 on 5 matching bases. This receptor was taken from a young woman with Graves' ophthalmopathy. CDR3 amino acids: CASSIGADYGYTF. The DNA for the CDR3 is TGCGCCAGCAGCATAGGGGCCGACTATGGCTACACCTTC.